Below, 2 T cell receptor beta chains from the same sample are listed, as sequenced in a study of blood T cell repertoires in COVID-19. Measured with immunoSEQ multiplex PCR; TCRdb has only the in-frame clones, and not every one. The sample comprises around 170,000 clones, 70% to 80% of which are singletons, and around 15% rests with the top ten. Sequenced sample: PBMCs or T cells enriched from blood (not recorded which). All receptors derive from a man in his fifties or sixties who had been exposed to COVID-19.

This clone was observed once. The same CDR3 also results from other DNA sequences found in this sample. The J gene is TRBJ1-2, the V gene TRBV3-1 (or the pseudogene TRBV3-2); D is ambiguous. This CDR3 has 12 residues. Trimming stripped 1 base from V and 8 bases from J, with 8 bases between. Germline V gene data show CDR1 as LGHDT and CDR2 as YNNKEL (reference sequence). CDR3 DNA: TGTGCCAGCAGCCAAGGGGGAGGCGGCTACACCTTC. Translating it yields CASSQGGGGYTF.

The chain links TRBV19 to TRBJ2-3, with D maybe TRBD2 (5 bases). The germline V gene has CDR1 LNHDA and CDR2 SQIVND (reference sequence). The CDR3 covers 14 residues. Trimming took 5 bases from V and 0 from J, leaving 9 bases between them. CDR3 in amino acids: CASSSRLSTDTQYF. The CDR3 nucleotides read TGTGCCAGTAGTTCAAGACTAAGCACAGATACGCAGTATTTT.